These 22 T cell receptor beta chains were all obtained from the same sample, sequenced in a study of cytomegalovirus exposure and HLA in healthy donors. Primers: 60 Vbeta forward and 13 Jbeta reverse. Libraries were prepared by immunoSEQ multiplex PCR; TCRdb keeps only in-frame clonotypes and omits some of them. The table includes 55,000 to 75,000 clones, just under 75% detected once. Material for sequencing was PBMCs. The receptors here all came from a young man in good health and CMV-seropositive.

The genes are TRBV7-3 and TRBJ2-1; TRBD2 aligns across 8 bases. Germline loops: CDR1 SGHTA, CDR2 FQGTGA. V lost 3 bases, J lost 4 bases, and 8 bases stayed unmatched. This CDR3 spans 16 amino acids. In nucleotides, the CDR3 is TGTGCCAGCAGCTTTTCTGACGCGGGGGGTTACAATGAGCAGTTCTTC. This gives the protein CASSFSDAGGYNEQFF.

This chain's CDR3 is CAWRRTSNQPQHF. DNA for the CDR3: TGTGCCTGGAGGAGAACCTCCAATCAGCCCCAGCATTTT. The gene calls are TRBV30 and TRBJ1-5; D unresolved. The CDR3 runs to 13 residues. The germline gives CDR1 GTSNPN, CDR2 SVGIG (reference sequence). V was clipped by 3 bases and J by 3 bases, with 9 bases between them.

The V call is TRBV5-4, the J call TRBJ2-3; possible D gene TRBD2, 6 bases. With 4 bases removed from V and 2 bases from J, the gap between germline ends came to 17 bases. The CDR3 extends over 16 amino acids. Germline lookup yields CDR1 SGHNT and CDR2 YYREEE (reference sequence). DNA of the CDR3: TGTGCCAGCAGCAACCCCGGGGGAAGGAACACAGATACGCAGTATTTT. It specifies CASSNPGGRNTDTQYF.

The chain recombines TRBV6-5 with TRBJ2-2; TRBD1 agrees at 7 bases. The CDR3 totals 15 residues. After removal of 6 bases from V and 1 base from J, the junction contained 5 bases not matched to a gene. Germline values: CDR1 MNHEY, CDR2 SVGAGI. Here the CDR3 reads CASRTGTENTGELFF. DNA of the CDR3: TGTGCCAGCAGGACCGGGACAGAGAACACCGGGGAGCTGTTTTTT.

In this sample, this clone turned up a few times. The V gene is TRBV6-1, the J gene TRBJ1-2, with TRBD1 identical over 11 bases. Germline lookup yields CDR1 MNHNS and CDR2 SASEGT. This CDR3 contains 13 residues. Losses at the gene ends were 9 bases for V and 7 bases for J; bases not matched to a gene: 7. CDR3 residues: CAREGQGVFGYTF. CDR3 in DNA: TGTGCCAGGGAGGGACAGGGGGTTTTTGGCTACACCTTC.

This chain connects TRBV5-1 to TRBJ1-6; no clear D gene. The CDR3 runs 13 residues. Between the trimmed V and J ends, which lost 3 bases and 7 bases, there was a span of 8 bases. Germline V gives CDR1 SGHRS, CDR2 YFSETQ. The CDR3 region has the DNA TGCGCCAGCAGCTCTCAACAGAATTCACCCCTCCACTTT. The encoded protein is CASSSQQNSPLHF.

Turning to this clone: Sequence at one end of the junction differs from germline and may be a read error. The V call is TRBV4-1, the J call TRBJ2-7, with a tentative D call TRBD2 (7 bases). Germline V gives CDR1 MGHRA, CDR2 YSYEKL. This CDR3 is 17 amino acids long. This chain's CDR3 is CTSSQDHERQGRDEQYF. The CDR3, as DNA: TGCACCAGCAGCCAAGATCATGAACGGCAGGGGAGGGATGAGCAGTACTTC.

V gene TRBV5-8 combines with J gene TRBJ2-1, with a tentative D call TRBD2 (7 bases). This CDR3 is built from 14 residues. Germline V gene data show CDR1 as SGHTS and CDR2 as YDEGEE. The V gene lost 4 bases and the J gene lost 8 bases, with 16 bases spanning the gap. The CDR3 region is CASSPLGGGDEQFF. The CDR3 coding sequence is TGTGCCAGCAGCCCCCTGGGGGGGGGCGATGAGCAGTTCTTC.

The chain carries TRBV5-1 and TRBJ2-3, with no clear D. The germline V and J ends were trimmed by 5 bases and 2 bases, with 12 bases remaining between them. Germline V gives CDR1 SGHRS, CDR2 YFSETQ. This CDR3 comprises 14 residues. The CDR3 is CASRIGDSTDTQYF. CDR3 nucleotide sequence: TGCGCCAGCAGAATTGGAGACTCCACAGATACGCAGTATTTT.

The chain employs TRBV4-1 and TRBJ2-3; 8 bases are a match to TRBD2. V gave up 1 base and J gave up 7 bases; unmatched junction bases: 1. The CDR3 spans 13 residues. Germline V CDR1 and CDR2: MGHRA, YSYEKL. The CDR3 reads CASSQVSGNTQYF. The CDR3, as DNA: TGCGCCAGCAGCCAAGTTAGCGGGAATACGCAGTATTTT.

V and J are TRBV21-1 and TRBJ1-2; the tabulated D call, TRBD1, remains unverified against the DNA. TRBV21-1 is reported as a pseudogene. This CDR3 is built from 20 residues. The CDR3 is CASSKVLPGTGEEPNYGYTF. The DNA of the CDR3 is TGTGCCAGCAGCAAAGTTCTACCTGGGACAGGGGAAGAACCTAACTATGGCTACACCTTC.

The chain couples TRBV7-2 to TRBJ1-5, with D perhaps TRBD1 (6 bases). The V and J ends lost 1 base and 4 bases respectively, with 11 bases between them. The CDR3 runs 15 residues. Germline CDR1 is SGHTA and CDR2 is FQGNSA. CDR3 protein: CASSLVDRLNQPQHF. The CDR3 DNA follows: TGTGCCAGCAGCTTAGTCGACAGGCTGAATCAGCCCCAGCATTTT.

The table lists this clone with a count of one. The J gene is TRBJ1-2, the V gene TRBV19; TRBD1 agrees at 7 bases. The J segment lost 5 bases and the V segment lost 2 bases, leaving 8 bases of the junction unmatched. The CDR3 length is 15 residues. Germline V lookup: CDR1 LNHDA, CDR2 SQIVND (reference sequence). The CDR3 loop reads CASSIRDRVDYGYTF. CDR3 bases: TGTGCCAGTAGTATACGGGACAGAGTTGATTATGGCTACACCTTC.

J is TRBJ2-2 and V is TRBV23-1; possible D gene TRBD1, 5 bases. TRBV23-1 is an ORF, with its function uncertain. Trimming pared 2 bases from V and 3 bases from J, leaving 13 bases between. CDR3 size: 16 residues. The CDR3 sequence is CASSQSGRAYTGELFF. The CDR3 DNA sequence: TGCGCCAGCAGTCAAAGTGGCAGGGCTTACACCGGGGAGCTGTTTTTT.

This chain joins TRBV28 and TRBJ1-2; possible D gene TRBD1, 5 bases. CDR3 length equals 16 residues. CDR1 and CDR2 from the germline V gene are MDHEN and SYDVKM. V shed 2 bases and J shed 2 bases, with 15 bases lying between them. Written as DNA, the CDR3 is TGTGCCAGCAGTTTACACACTGGCGCAGGGAACTATGGCTACACCTTC. This encodes CASSLHTGAGNYGYTF.

V is TRBV9 and J is TRBJ2-1; 10 nucleotides agree with TRBD2. V trimming: 3 bases; J trimming: 7 bases; junction bases outside the gene matches: 4. This CDR3 spans 14 amino acids. Looked up from germline, CDR1 is SGDLS and CDR2 is YYNGEE. The CDR3 DNA follows: TGTGCCAGCAGCGCAGAGGGACTAGCGAATGAGCAGTTCTTC. The encoded protein is CASSAEGLANEQFF.

This chain links TRBV25-1 with TRBJ1-4, with 7 bases identical to TRBD1. Unmatched junction bases numbered 6, after V lost 4 bases and J lost 7 bases. CDR3 size: 14 residues. Germline values: CDR1 MGHDK, CDR2 SYGVNS. The CDR3 nucleotides are TGTGCCAGCAGTGGCAGGGGGGACGGTGAAAAACTGTTTTTT. It yields the protein CASSGRGDGEKLFF.

The chain recombines TRBV15 with TRBJ1-6; TRBD1 matches at 9 bases. Trimming removed 5 bases from V and 6 bases from J; junction bases left unmatched: 11. CDR1 and CDR2 from the germline V gene are LNHNV and YYDKDF (reference sequence). The CDR3 is made up of 17 amino acids. The CDR3 nucleotides are TGTGCCACCAGCGGATCTCCCGGGACAGGGATTAATTCACCCCTCCACTTT. The encoded protein is CATSGSPGTGINSPLHF.

The rearrangement joins TRBV4-2 to TRBJ2-4, with 9 bases lining up with TRBD2. After removal of 0 bases from V and 6 bases from J, the junction contained 12 bases not matched to a gene. Germline assignment: CDR1 LGHNA and CDR2 YNFKEQ. The CDR3 is 18 amino acids. The CDR3 loop reads CASSQDRGLAGRSNIQYF. DNA of the CDR3: TGTGCCAGCAGCCAAGATCGGGGGCTAGCGGGGAGATCAAACATTCAGTACTTC.

The chain recombines TRBV5-1 with TRBJ1-5; a weak D match, TRBD1 (6 bases). The germline V gene has CDR1 SGHRS and CDR2 YFSETQ. The CDR3 spans 15 residues. V was pared by 3 bases and J by 5 bases, with 15 bases between. CDR3 residues: CASSYSLDSDQPQHF. The CDR3, as DNA: TGCGCCAGCAGCTATTCATTGGACAGCGATCAGCCCCAGCATTTT.

The gene calls are TRBV7-9 and TRBJ2-2, with 12 bases that match TRBD1. The CDR3 sequence is 17 residues long. CDR1 SEHNR and CDR2 FQNEAQ come from the germline V gene (reference sequence). With V trimmed by 6 bases and J by 3 bases, 8 bases remained unmatched. CDR3 protein: CASSTPGQGADTGELFF. DNA for the CDR3: TGTGCCAGCAGTACTCCGGGACAGGGGGCGGACACCGGGGAGCTGTTTTTT.

The CDR3 DNA reads as TGTGCCACCAGCAGCCTAGGACAGCAGACCCCGAAGACATATAACACTGAAGCTTTCTTT. Translation gives CATSSLGQQTPKTYNTEAFF. The chain joins TRBV15 to TRBJ1-1, with TRBD1 as a possible D gene (6 bases). The length of the CDR3 is 20 residues. From germline, CDR1 is LNHNV and CDR2 YYDKDF (reference sequence). The V end lost 3 bases, the J end lost 2 bases, and 28 bases lay between the germline ends. Variable domain in full (rest from reference TRBV15 and TRBJ1-1): DAMVIQNPRYQVTQFGKPVTLSCSQTLNHNVMYWYQQKSSQAPKLLFHYYDKDFNNEADTPDNFQSRRPNTSFCFLDIRSPGLGDTAMYLCATSSLGQQTPKTYNTEAFFGQGTRLTVV.